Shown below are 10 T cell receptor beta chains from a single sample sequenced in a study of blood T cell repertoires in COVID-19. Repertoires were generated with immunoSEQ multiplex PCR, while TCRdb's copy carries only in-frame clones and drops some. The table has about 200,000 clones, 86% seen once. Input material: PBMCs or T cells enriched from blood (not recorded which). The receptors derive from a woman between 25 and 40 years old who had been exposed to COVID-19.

The CDR3 nucleotides are TGTGCCAGCATTAGCGGGGGGGCCGCCGGGGAGCTGTTTTTT. Residues: CASISGGAAGELFF. The chain is built from TRBV6-5 and TRBJ2-2, with 11 bases fitting TRBD2. The CDR3 consists of 14 residues. V was clipped by 7 bases and J by 6 bases; unmatched bases: 4. CDR1 is MNHEY and CDR2 is SVGAGI in the germline V gene.

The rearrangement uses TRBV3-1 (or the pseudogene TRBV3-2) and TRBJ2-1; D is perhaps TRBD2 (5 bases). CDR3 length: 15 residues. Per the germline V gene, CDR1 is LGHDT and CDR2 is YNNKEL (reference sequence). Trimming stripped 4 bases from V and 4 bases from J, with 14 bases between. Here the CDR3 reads CASSPKAGEYNEQFF. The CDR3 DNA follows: TGTGCCAGCAGCCCAAAAGCCGGGGAGTACAATGAGCAGTTCTTC.

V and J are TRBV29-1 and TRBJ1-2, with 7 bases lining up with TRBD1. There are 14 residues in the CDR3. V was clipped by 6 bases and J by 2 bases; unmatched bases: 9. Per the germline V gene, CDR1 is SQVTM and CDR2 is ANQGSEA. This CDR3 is CSVRGGSLNYGYTF. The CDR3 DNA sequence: TGCAGCGTGAGAGGGGGCTCTCTGAACTATGGCTACACCTTC.

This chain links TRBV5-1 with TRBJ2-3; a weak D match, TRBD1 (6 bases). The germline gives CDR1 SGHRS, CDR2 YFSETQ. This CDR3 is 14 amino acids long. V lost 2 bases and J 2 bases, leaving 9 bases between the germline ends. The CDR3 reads CASSLMGATDTQYF. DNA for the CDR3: TGCGCCAGCAGCTTAATGGGGGCCACAGATACGCAGTATTTT.

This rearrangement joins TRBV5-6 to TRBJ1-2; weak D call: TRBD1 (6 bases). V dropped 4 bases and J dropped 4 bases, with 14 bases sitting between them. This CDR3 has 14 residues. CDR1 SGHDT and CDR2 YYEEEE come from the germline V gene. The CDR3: CASSKGQHLYGYTF. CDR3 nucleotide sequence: TGTGCCAGCAGCAAAGGACAGCACCTCTATGGCTACACCTTC.

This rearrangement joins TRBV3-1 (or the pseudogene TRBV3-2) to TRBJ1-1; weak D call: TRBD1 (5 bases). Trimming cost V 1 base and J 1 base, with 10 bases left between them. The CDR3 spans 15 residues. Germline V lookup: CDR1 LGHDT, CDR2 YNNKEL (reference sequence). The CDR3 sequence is CASSQVGGGNTEAFF. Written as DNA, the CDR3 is TGTGCCAGCAGCCAAGTTGGGGGGGGGAACACTGAAGCTTTCTTT.

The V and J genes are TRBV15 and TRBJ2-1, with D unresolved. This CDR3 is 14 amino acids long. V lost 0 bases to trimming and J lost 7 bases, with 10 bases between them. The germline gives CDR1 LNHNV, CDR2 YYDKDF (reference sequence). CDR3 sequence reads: CATSRDERGNEQFF. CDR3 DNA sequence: TGTGCCACCAGCAGAGATGAACGAGGTAATGAGCAGTTCTTC.

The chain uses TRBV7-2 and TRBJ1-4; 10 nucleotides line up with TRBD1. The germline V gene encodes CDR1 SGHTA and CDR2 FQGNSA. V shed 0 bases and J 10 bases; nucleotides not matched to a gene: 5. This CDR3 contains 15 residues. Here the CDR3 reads CASSLATGGTVKLFF. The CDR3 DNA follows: TGTGCCAGCAGCTTAGCGACAGGGGGCACAGTAAAACTGTTTTTT.

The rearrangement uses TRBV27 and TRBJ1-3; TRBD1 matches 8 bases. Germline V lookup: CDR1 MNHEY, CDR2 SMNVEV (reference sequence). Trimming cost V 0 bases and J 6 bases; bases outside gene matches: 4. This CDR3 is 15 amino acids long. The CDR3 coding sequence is TGTGCCAGCAGTTTATCCCGGGACAGGTTAAACACCATATATTTT. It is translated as CASSLSRDRLNTIYF.

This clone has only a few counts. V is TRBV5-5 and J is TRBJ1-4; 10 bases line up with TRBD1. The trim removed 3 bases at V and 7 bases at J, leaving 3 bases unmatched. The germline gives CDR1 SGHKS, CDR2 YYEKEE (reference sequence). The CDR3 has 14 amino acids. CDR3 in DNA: TGTGCCAGCAGCTGGGACAGGGGATCTGAAAAACTGTTTTTT. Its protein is CASSWDRGSEKLFF. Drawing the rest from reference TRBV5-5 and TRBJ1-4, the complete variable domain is DAGVTQSPTHLIKTRGQQVTLRCSPISGHKSVSWYQQVLGQGPQFIFQYYEKEERGRGNFPDRFSARQFPNYSSELNVNALLLGDSALYLCASSWDRGSEKLFFGSGTQLSVL.